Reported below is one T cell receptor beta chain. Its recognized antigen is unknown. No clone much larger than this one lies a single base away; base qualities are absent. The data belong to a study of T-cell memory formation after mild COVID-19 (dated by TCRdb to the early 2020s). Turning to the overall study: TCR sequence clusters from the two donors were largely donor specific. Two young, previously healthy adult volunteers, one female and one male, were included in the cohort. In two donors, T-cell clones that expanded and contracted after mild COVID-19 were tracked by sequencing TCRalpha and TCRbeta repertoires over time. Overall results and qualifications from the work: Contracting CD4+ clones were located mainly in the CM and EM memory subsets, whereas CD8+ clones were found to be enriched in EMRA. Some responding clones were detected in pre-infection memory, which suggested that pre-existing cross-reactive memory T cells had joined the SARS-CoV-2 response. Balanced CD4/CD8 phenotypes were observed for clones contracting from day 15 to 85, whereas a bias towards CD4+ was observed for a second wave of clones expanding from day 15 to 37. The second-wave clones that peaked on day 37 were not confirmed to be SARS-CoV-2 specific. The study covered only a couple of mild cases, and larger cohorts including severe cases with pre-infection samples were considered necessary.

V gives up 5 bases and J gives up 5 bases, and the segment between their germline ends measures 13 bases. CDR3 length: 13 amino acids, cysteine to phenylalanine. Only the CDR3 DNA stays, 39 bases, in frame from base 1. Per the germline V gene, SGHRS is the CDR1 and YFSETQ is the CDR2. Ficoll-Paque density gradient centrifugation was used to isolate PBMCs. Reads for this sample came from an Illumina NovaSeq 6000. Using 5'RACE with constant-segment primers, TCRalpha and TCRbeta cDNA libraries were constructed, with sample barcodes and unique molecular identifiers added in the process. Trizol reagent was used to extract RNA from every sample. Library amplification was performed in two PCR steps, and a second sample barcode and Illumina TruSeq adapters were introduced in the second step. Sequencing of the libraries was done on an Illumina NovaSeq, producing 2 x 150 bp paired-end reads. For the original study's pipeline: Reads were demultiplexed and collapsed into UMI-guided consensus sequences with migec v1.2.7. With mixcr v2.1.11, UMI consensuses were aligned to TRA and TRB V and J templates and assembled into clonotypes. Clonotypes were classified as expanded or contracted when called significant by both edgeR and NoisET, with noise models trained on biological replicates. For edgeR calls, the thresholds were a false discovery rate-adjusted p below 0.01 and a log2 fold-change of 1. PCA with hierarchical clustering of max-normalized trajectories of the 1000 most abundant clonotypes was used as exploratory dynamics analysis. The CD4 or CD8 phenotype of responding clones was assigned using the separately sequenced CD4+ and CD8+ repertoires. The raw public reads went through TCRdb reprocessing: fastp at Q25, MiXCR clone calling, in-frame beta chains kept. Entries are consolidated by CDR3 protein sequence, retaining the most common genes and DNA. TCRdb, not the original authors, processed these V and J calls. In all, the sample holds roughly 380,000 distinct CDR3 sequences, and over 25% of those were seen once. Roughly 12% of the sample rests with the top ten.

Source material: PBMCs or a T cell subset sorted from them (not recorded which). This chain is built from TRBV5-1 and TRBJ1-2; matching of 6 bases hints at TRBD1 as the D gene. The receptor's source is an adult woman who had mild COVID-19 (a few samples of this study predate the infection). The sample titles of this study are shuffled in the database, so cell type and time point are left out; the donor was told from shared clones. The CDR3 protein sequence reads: CASRTDSSYGYTF. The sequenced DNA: TGCGCCAGCAGGACGGACAGTAGTTATGGCTACACCTTC. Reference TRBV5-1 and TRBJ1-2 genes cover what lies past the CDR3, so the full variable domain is KAGVTQTPRYLIKTRGQQVTLSCSPISGHRSVSWYQQTPGQGLQFLFEYFSETQRNKGNFPGRFSGRQFSNSRSEMNVSTLELGDSALYLCASRTDSSYGYTFGSGTRLTVV.